The sequence of this T cell receptor (beta chain) was determined in a study of blood T cell repertoires in COVID-19. Study details: Samples representing acute and convalescent COVID-19 were sourced from the United States, Italy and Spain. The cDNA or gDNA used as material had been derived from T cells, B-cell-depleted T cells, or PBMCs.

Original handling: Counts of nucleated cells, estimated from reference gene primer amplification, were obtained. The protocol was immunoSEQ multiplex PCR, while the TCRdb copy is restricted to in-frame clones and leaves out a portion. The DNA was the basis for D and trimming; V, J and clone size are from that table. The sample carries 130,000 to 150,000 clones, 80% to 85% recorded once. Germline CDR1 is SGHRS and CDR2 is YFSETQ. The CDR3 length is 14 residues. V shed 7 bases, J shed 4 bases, and the junction held 6 bases outside the gene matches. The source of this sequence is a human donor in a cohort sampled during active COVID-19. The rearrangement links TRBV5-1 to TRBJ2-3; 10 bases align to TRBD2. Sequencing used peripheral blood. CDR3 amino acids: CASSSGSYPDTQYF. The CDR3 bases are TGCGCCAGCTCTAGCGGGAGCTATCCAGATACGCAGTATTTT.